This is a list of T cell receptor beta chains from one sample in a study of CD8+CD57+ T cells in acquired aplastic anemia. TCRdb redid the calling of the reads with MiXCR, one entry per CDR3 protein. This sample has 150,000 to 200,000 distinct CDR3 sequences, with about 64% found just once. Sequenced sample: sorted CD4+, CD8+, or CD8+CD57+ T cells (not recorded which) from PBMCs. The receptors stem from a human donor with aplastic anemia. Both conserved end residues are part of each CDR3. Each record gives: V gene, J gene, CDR3 protein.

v_gene: TRBV29-1
j_gene: TRBJ2-5
CDR3aa: CSVGRGSKETQYF

v_gene: TRBV12-3/TRBV12-4
j_gene: TRBJ2-5
CDR3aa: CASSFLETQYF

v_gene: TRBV20-1
j_gene: TRBJ2-1
CDR3aa: CSARTISGVSYNEQFF

v_gene: TRBV6-4
j_gene: TRBJ2-2
CDR3aa: CASSDSGTSGELFF

v_gene: TRBV24-1
j_gene: TRBJ2-3
CDR3aa: CAISDGGPGDTQYF

v_gene: TRBV9
j_gene: TRBJ2-7
CDR3aa: CASSVAGVAEQYF

v_gene: TRBV2
j_gene: TRBJ1-3
CDR3aa: CASRPQEGLDSGNTIYF

v_gene: TRBV20-1
j_gene: TRBJ2-5
CDR3aa: CSPRTGGLETQYF

v_gene: TRBV6-1
j_gene: TRBJ1-1
CDR3aa: CASSYPNTEAFF

v_gene: TRBV2
j_gene: TRBJ2-5
CDR3aa: CANSERHSSGVQETQYF

v_gene: TRBV29-1
j_gene: TRBJ1-4
CDR3aa: CSVDSRGDEKLFF